The 13 T cell receptor beta chains given below trace back to one sample, sequenced in a study of early T cells in non-severe SARS-CoV-2 infection. TCRdb called the 5' RACE reads again in MiXCR, with one record for every CDR3 protein. The sample carries 84,000 or so distinct CDR3 sequences, roughly 12% recorded once. Sequences were obtained from whole blood. The receptors derive from an adult who was a healthcare worker with PCR-confirmed SARS-CoV-2 infection or an uninfected control (not recorded which).

This clonotype counts as medium-sized (0.01 to 0.1%). The chain couples TRBV6-5 to TRBJ2-1; TRBD2 matches at 14 bases. Trimming at V came to 6 bases and at J to 6 bases, leaving 1 base not matched to a gene. CDR3 length: 14 amino acids. The V gene's germline CDR1 is MNHEY and CDR2 SVGAGI. CDR3 amino acids: CASSGLAGGNEQFF. The CDR3 DNA is TGTGCCAGCAGCGGACTAGCGGGAGGCAATGAGCAGTTCTTC.

This clonotype came up a few times. The V and J genes are TRBV11-3 and TRBJ2-3, with 7 bases that match TRBD1. The CDR3 is 13 residues long. V gave up 5 bases and J gave up 4 bases; unmatched junction bases: 3. CDR1 is SGHNT, CDR2 YENEEA, per germline. CDR3 DNA sequence: TGTGCCAGCAGCATCCAGGGGGCAGATACGCAGTATTTT. It specifies CASSIQGADTQYF. Filled out from reference TRBV11-3 and TRBJ2-3, the complete variable domain reads EAGVVQSPRYKIIEKKQPVAFWCNPISGHNTLYWYLQNLGQGPELLIRYENEEAVDDSQLPKDRFSAERLKGVDSTLKIQPAELGDSAVYLCASSIQGADTQYFGPGTRLTVL.

This clonotype was recorded at least ten times. The rearrangement links TRBV7-3 to TRBJ1-1; 8 bases line up with TRBD1. In germline, CDR1 is SGHTA, CDR2 FQGTGA. CDR3 length: 14 residues. The V segment lost 6 bases and the J segment 0 bases; nucleotides outside the gene matches: 3. The CDR3 sequence is CASSPGGLNTEAFF. The CDR3 region has the DNA TGTGCCAGCAGTCCAGGGGGCTTGAACACTGAAGCTTTCTTT.

There are many counts of this clonotype. J is TRBJ2-2 and V is TRBV5-6, with 7 bases fitting TRBD2. Unmatched junction bases numbered 2, after V lost 0 bases and J lost 0 bases. The CDR3 contains 16 residues. Germline V gene data show CDR1 as SGHDT and CDR2 as YYEEEE. The CDR3 nucleotides are TGTGCCAGCAGCTTGGCTCTAGCGGCGAACACCGGGGAGCTGTTTTTT. Its protein is CASSLALAANTGELFF.

In this sample, this clonotype turned up many times. V is TRBV20-1 and J is TRBJ2-7, with D possibly being TRBD1 (6 bases). The V and J ends lost 5 bases and 1 base respectively, with 12 bases between them. The germline V gene has CDR1 DFQATT and CDR2 SNEGSKA (reference sequence). The length of the CDR3 is 13 residues. The CDR3 DNA follows: TGCAGTGCTGGGACGAGGGGGTCCTACGAGCAGTACTTC. Residues: CSAGTRGSYEQYF.

This clonotype has at least ten counts. The rearrangement links TRBV19 to TRBJ1-5, with 9 bases that match TRBD1. Germline trimming cut 6 bases from V and 5 bases from J; bases unmatched to any gene: 5. The CDR3 runs to 14 residues. Per the germline V gene, CDR1 is LNHDA and CDR2 is SQIVND (reference sequence). The CDR3 spells CASRYRGLDQPQHF. The CDR3 DNA sequence: TGTGCCAGTAGGTACAGGGGGCTGGATCAGCCCCAGCATTTT. Complete variable domain (other parts from reference TRBV19 and TRBJ1-5): DGGITQSPKYLFRKEGQNVTLSCEQNLNHDAMYWYRQDPGQGLRLIYYSQIVNDFQKGDIAEGYSVSREKKESFPLTVTSAQKNPTAFYLCASRYRGLDQPQHFGDGTRLSIL.

This clonotype occurred many times. This sequence joins TRBV12-3 or TRBV12-4 and TRBJ1-5; D is unclear. The V end was cut by 4 bases, the J end by 3 bases, with 1 base between. The CDR3 runs to 11 residues. The CDR3 loop is CASSSNQPQHF. In nucleotides, the CDR3 is TGTGCCAGCAGTTCCAATCAGCCCCAGCATTTT.

This clonotype was picked up a small number of times. The J gene is TRBJ1-4, the V gene TRBV19; weak D call: TRBD1 (5 bases). The germline V gene encodes CDR1 LNHDA and CDR2 SQIVND (reference sequence). The CDR3 totals 14 residues. V was clipped by 5 bases and J by 8 bases, with 15 bases between them. The CDR3 here is CASSSTGFQEKLFF. The CDR3 DNA reads TGTGCCAGTAGTTCCACAGGATTTCAGGAAAAACTGTTTTTT.

This clonotype was seen more than once but under ten times. The V and J genes are TRBV30 and TRBJ1-2, with TRBD1 matching 9 bases. With V trimmed by 2 bases and J by 7 bases, 8 bases remained unmatched. Germline-derived CDR1 and CDR2 are GTSNPN and SVGIG (reference sequence). The CDR3 is 14 amino acids. CDR3 coding DNA: TGTGCCTGGAGTCGGGACAGGGCGAAGAGTGGCTACACCTTC. Translated: CAWSRDRAKSGYTF.

The chain joins TRBV11-2 to TRBJ2-2; the D gene is possibly TRBD2 (7 bases). The V gene's germline CDR1 is SGHAT and CDR2 FQNNGV. CDR3 length: 14 residues. V was trimmed by 5 bases and J by 4 bases, leaving 11 bases between them. The CDR3 sequence is CASSQRGATGELFF. The DNA for the CDR3 is TGTGCCAGCAGCCAACGGGGGGCCACCGGGGAGCTGTTTTTT.

At least ten counts were recorded for this clonotype. The gene calls are TRBV7-3 and TRBJ2-5; 11 nucleotides line up with TRBD2. The CDR3 spans 15 residues. Germline V gene lookup returns CDR1 SGHTA and CDR2 FQGTGA. Losses at the gene ends were 0 bases for V and 5 bases for J; bases not matched to a gene: 2. CDR3 nucleotides: TGTGCCAGCAGCTTAACGCGGACTAGCGGGGAGACCCAGTACTTC. It translates to CASSLTRTSGETQYF. The complete variable domain, with remaining parts taken from reference TRBV7-3 and TRBJ2-5, reads GAGVSQTPSNKVTEKGKYVELRCDPISGHTALYWYRQSLGQGPEFLIYFQGTGAADDSGLPNDRFFAVRPEGSVSTLKIQRTERGDSAVYLCASSLTRTSGETQYFGPGTRLLVL.

The chain has TRBV5-4 and TRBJ2-7; 7 bases align to TRBD1. V lost 5 bases to trimming and J lost 1 base; unmatched junction nucleotides: 15. The CDR3 totals 17 residues. CDR1 and CDR2 from the germline V gene are SGHNT and YYREEE (reference sequence). CDR3 in DNA: TGTGCCAGCAGTTTCGACAGGGTTCGGTATGGGTCCTACGAGCAGTACTTC. Translating gives CASSFDRVRYGSYEQYF.

This chain uses TRBV7-9 with TRBJ2-1; D may be TRBD2 (6 bases). There are 14 residues in the CDR3. Per germline, CDR1 SEHNR and CDR2 FQNEAQ (reference sequence). V dropped 5 bases and J dropped 6 bases, with 14 bases sitting between them. The CDR3 spells CASSPVMGGNEQFF. CDR3 coding DNA: TGTGCCAGCAGCCCCGTTATGGGGGGCAATGAGCAGTTCTTC.